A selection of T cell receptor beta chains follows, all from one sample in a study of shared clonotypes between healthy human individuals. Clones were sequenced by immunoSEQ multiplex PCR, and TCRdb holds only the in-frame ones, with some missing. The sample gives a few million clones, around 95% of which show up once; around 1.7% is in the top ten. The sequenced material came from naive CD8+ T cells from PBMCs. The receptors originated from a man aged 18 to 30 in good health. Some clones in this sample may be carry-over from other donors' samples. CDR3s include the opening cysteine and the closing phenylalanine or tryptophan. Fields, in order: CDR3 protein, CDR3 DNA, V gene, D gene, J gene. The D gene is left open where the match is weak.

CDR3: CASSLLVSSYEQYF; DNA: TGTGCCAGCAGTTTACTCGTAAGCTCCTACGAGCAGTACTTC; V: TRBV27; D: -; J: TRBJ2-7
CDR3: CASSSWQGGGYEQYF; DNA: TGTGCCAGTAGTAGTTGGCAGGGCGGTGGATACGAGCAGTACTTC; V: TRBV19; D: -; J: TRBJ2-7
CDR3: CASSAGWAEQYF; DNA: TGTGCCAGCAGTGCCGGGTGGGCCGAGCAGTACTTC; V: TRBV7-9; D: -; J: TRBJ2-7
CDR3: CASSLVGLDVYNEQFF; DNA: TGCGCCAGCAGCTTGGTAGGGCTAGATGTCTACAATGAGCAGTTCTTC; V: TRBV5-1; D: -; J: TRBJ2-1
CDR3: CASSQGVARSSYNEQFF; DNA: TGCGCCAGCAGCCAAGGGGTAGCGAGGAGCTCCTACAATGAGCAGTTCTTC; V: TRBV4-3; D: -; J: TRBJ2-1
CDR3: CASSEQGQPLYEQYF; DNA: TGCGCCAGCAGTGAGCAGGGACAGCCTTTATACGAGCAGTACTTC; V: TRBV10-2; D: TRBD1; J: TRBJ2-7
CDR3: CASSLDDSRPEQFF; DNA: TGCGCCAGCAGCTTGGACGACTCCCGCCCTGAGCAGTTCTTC; V: TRBV5-1; D: -; J: TRBJ2-1
CDR3: CASSFSAGNTGELFF; DNA: TGTGCCAGCAGTTTTTCGGCAGGGAACACCGGGGAGCTGTTTTTT; V: TRBV27; D: -; J: TRBJ2-2
CDR3: CASGLAFGDTEAFF; DNA: TGTGCTAGTGGTTTGGCTTTCGGGGACACTGAAGCTTTCTTT; V: TRBV12-5; D: -; J: TRBJ1-1
CDR3: CASSLPGRLNTEAFF; DNA: TGTGCCAGCAGCTTACCCGGACGGCTGAACACTGAAGCTTTCTTT; V: TRBV7-9; D: -; J: TRBJ1-1
CDR3: CAISEIWTGEAFF; DNA: TGTGCCATCAGTGAGATATGGACAGGCGAAGCTTTCTTT; V: TRBV10-3; D: TRBD1; J: TRBJ1-1